Reported below is one T cell receptor beta chain. Original processing notes: Cell counts per sample came from amplifying reference gene primers. Data came from immunoSEQ multiplex PCR; TCRdb stores just in-frame clones and leaves some out. The D gene and trimming were derived from the DNA, and the V and J assignments and clone size from that table. This table has 150,000 to 200,000 clones, around 81% appearing once. This sample was taken from a study of blood T cell repertoires in COVID-19. Overall study: Collection of acute and convalescent COVID-19 samples took place in the United States, Italy and Spain. PBMCs, B-cell-depleted T cells, or T cells were the source of the cDNA or gDNA that made up the material.

The clonotype comes from a woman of 80 years or more with COVID-19, enrolled during active disease. Sequencing input: peripheral blood.

In DNA, the CDR3 is TGTGCCAGTAGTATAATCAGTCAGGCAGGGACATCCTACAATGAGCAGTTCTTC. Its protein product is CASSIISQAGTSYNEQFF. V usage is TRBV19 and J usage is TRBJ2-1, with a possible D match to TRBD1 (6 bases). Deletions cut 2 bases from V and 1 base from J, with 18 bases between. This CDR3 spans 18 amino acids. Looked up from germline, CDR1 is LNHDA and CDR2 is SQIVND (reference sequence).